One T cell receptor (beta chain) is described in this entry. No antigen is known for it. The template for TCR beta VDJ and CDR3 sequence profiling was genomic DNA. TCRdb independently ran MiXCR on the reads; one entry per CDR3 protein. The sample contains roughly 100,000 distinct CDR3 sequences, about 63% of which appear only once. For sequencing, patients were chosen who had shown expansion of CD8+CD57+ cells by flow cytometry. The data are from a study of CD8+CD57+ T cells in acquired aplastic anemia. Overall study findings and caveats: A set of twenty-nine CD8+ CDR3 sequences was shared between patients and controls, and these sequences appeared highly expressed in patients.

Germline V gives CDR1 MGHDK, CDR2 SYGVNS. Trimming left V 6 bases short and J 2 bases short, with 8 bases between. The length of the CDR3 is 13 residues. The sequence was collected from a human donor with aplastic anemia. Source material: sorted CD4+, CD8+, or CD8+CD57+ T cells (not recorded which) from PBMCs. V usage is TRBV25-1 and J usage is TRBJ2-1; no definite D call. CDR3: CASSRIPYNEQFF. CDR3 nucleotide sequence: TGTGCCAGCAGCAGAATCCCCTACAATGAGCAGTTCTTC.